One and the same sample provided the 18 T cell receptor beta chains below, sequenced in a study of cytomegalovirus exposure and HLA in healthy donors. The study ran its PCR with 60 Vbeta and 13 Jbeta primers. Data came from immunoSEQ multiplex PCR; TCRdb stores just in-frame clones and leaves some out. In the table there are roughly 130,000 clones, roughly 88% of which are singletons. Sequences were obtained from PBMCs. These receptors were obtained from a boy aged 10-17 years in good health and CMV-seronegative.

This clone appeared once. The genes are TRBV4-3 and TRBJ2-3; tentative D call: TRBD1 (6 bases). V was trimmed by 0 bases and J by 11 bases, leaving 15 bases between them. The CDR3 extends over 14 amino acids. CDR1 is LGHNA and CDR2 is YSLEER in the germline V gene. CDR3 residues: CASSQDTGPYWQYF. The CDR3 region has the DNA TGCGCCAGCAGCCAAGATACAGGGCCTTACTGGCAGTATTTT.

This chain connects TRBV19 to TRBJ1-2; no reliable D call. The V and J ends lost 3 bases and 2 bases respectively, with 10 bases between them. The V gene's germline CDR1 is LNHDA and CDR2 SQIVND (reference sequence). This CDR3 is 14 amino acids long. The CDR3 protein is CASSILSRNYGYTF. For the CDR3, the DNA is TGTGCCAGTAGTATTCTTTCCCGGAACTATGGCTACACCTTC.

This clone came up once. The gene calls are TRBV6-7 and TRBJ2-7; TRBD1 aligns across 10 bases. TRBV6-7 is flagged as an ORF with uncertain function. This CDR3 is built from 17 residues. After removal of 2 bases from V and 0 bases from J, the junction contained 7 bases not matched to a gene. CDR3 nucleotide sequence: TGTGCCAGCAGTTACGGGACAGGGGAGGGGAACTCCTACGAGCAGTACTTC. Its translation is CASSYGTGEGNSYEQYF.

The count of this clone is one. The chain employs TRBV30 and TRBJ2-1; tentatively, D is TRBD1 (5 bases). Trimming pared 1 base from V and 6 bases from J, leaving 13 bases between. Germline lookup yields CDR1 GTSNPN and CDR2 SVGIG (reference sequence). The length of the CDR3 is 14 residues. DNA of the CDR3: TGTGCCTGGAGTGCTACACAGGTTTTCAATGAGCAGTTCTTC. Protein: CAWSATQVFNEQFF. Supplemented by reference TRBV30 and TRBJ2-1, the full variable domain reads SQTIHQWPATLVQPVGSPLSLECTVEGTSNPNLYWYRQAAGRGLQLLFYSVGIGQISSEVPQNLSASRPQDRQFILSSKKLLLSDSGFYLCAWSATQVFNEQFFGPGTRLTVL.

The rearrangement joins TRBV6-8 to TRBJ2-7; D ambiguous. This CDR3 has 14 amino acids. With 0 bases removed from V and 2 bases from J, the gap between germline ends came to 8 bases. In germline, CDR1 is MNHGY, CDR2 SAAAGT. This CDR3 is CASSYSNLTYEQYF. The CDR3 nucleotides are TGTGCCAGCAGTTACTCGAACCTAACCTACGAGCAGTACTTC.

The V call is TRBV18, the J call TRBJ1-4, with no clear D. V was pared by 1 base and J by 4 bases, with 19 bases between. The germline CDR1 and CDR2 sequences are KGHSH and LQKENI. This CDR3 has 18 amino acids. The CDR3 reads CASSPRSSTFRGNEKLFF. CDR3 bases: TGTGCCAGCTCACCACGGTCGTCAACCTTTCGCGGTAATGAAAAACTGTTTTTT. Filled out from reference TRBV18 and TRBJ1-4, the complete variable domain reads NAGVMQNPRHLVRRRGQEARLRCSPMKGHSHVYWYRQLPEEGLKFMVYLQKENIIDESGMPKERFSAEFPKEGPSILRIQQVVRGDSAAYFCASSPRSSTFRGNEKLFFGSGTQLSVL.

The CDR3 nucleotides are TGTGCCAGCAGCTTACTTTCGTTAGATGAGCAGTTCTTC. The encoded protein is CASSLLSLDEQFF. The chain links TRBV7-6 to TRBJ2-1; no reliable D call. The CDR3 covers 13 residues. Trimming left V 2 bases short and J 8 bases short, with 10 bases between. CDR1 and CDR2 (germline): SGHVS, FNYEAQ. The whole variable domain, remainder taken from reference TRBV7-6 and TRBJ2-1, is GAGVSQSPRYKVTKRGQDVALRCDPISGHVSLYWYRQALGQGPEFLTYFNYEAQQDKSGLPNDRFSAERPEGSISTLTIQRTEQRDSAMYRCASSLLSLDEQFFGPGTRLTVL.

In this sample, this clone turned up once. The chain employs TRBV11-3 and TRBJ2-7; maybe TRBD1 (6 bases). Germline CDR1 SGHNT, CDR2 YENEEA. Trimming took 6 bases from V and 0 from J, leaving 21 bases between them. This CDR3 contains 17 residues. The CDR3 DNA reads as TGTGCCAGCAGTCATCCCCTCGGGCAGGGGTTCTCCTACGAGCAGTACTTC. This gives the protein CASSHPLGQGFSYEQYF.

V gene TRBV6-1 combines with J gene TRBJ2-5; no reliable D call. Germline V CDR1 and CDR2: MNHNS, SASEGT. The V and J ends lost 1 base and 5 bases respectively, with 8 bases between them. The CDR3 is made up of 13 amino acids. CDR3 nucleotide sequence: TGTGCCAGCAGTGAAGACGGGTGGGAGACCCAGTACTTC. Its protein product is CASSEDGWETQYF.

This chain joins TRBV5-1 and TRBJ2-5; D may be TRBD1 (5 bases). V lost 2 bases and J lost 5, with 16 bases in between. CDR1 is SGHRS, CDR2 YFSETQ, per germline. The CDR3 extends over 15 amino acids. The CDR3 nucleotides are TGCGCCAGCAGCTTTGATGACAGAGAATGGGAGACCCAGTACTTC. It yields the protein CASSFDDREWETQYF.

The V call is TRBV5-4, the J call TRBJ2-1, with 7 bases lining up with TRBD1. The CDR3 totals 13 residues. The V gene end was trimmed by 4 bases and the J gene end by 3 bases; junction bases not matched to a gene: 1. Germline V gene sequence: CDR1 SGHNT, CDR2 YYREEE (reference sequence). CDR3 in amino acids: CASSGTVYNEQFF. The CDR3, as DNA: TGTGCCAGCAGCGGGACAGTCTACAATGAGCAGTTCTTC. The full variable domain, with the rest looked up from reference TRBV5-4 and TRBJ2-1, is ETGVTQSPTHLIKTRGQQVTLRCSSQSGHNTVSWYQQALGQGPQFIFQYYREEENGRGNFPPRFSGLQFPNYSSELNVNALELDDSALYLCASSGTVYNEQFFGPGTRLTVL.

V gene TRBV10-3 combines with J gene TRBJ2-7, with D possibly being TRBD2 (6 bases). This CDR3 is 16 amino acids long. Germline V gene lookup returns CDR1 ENHRY and CDR2 SYGVKD. Trimming took 3 bases from V and 7 from J, leaving 22 bases between them. In DNA, the CDR3 is TGTGCCATCAGTGATCCGGCGGGCGGGGCGCTTAGGGAGCAGTACTTC. Translated: CAISDPAGGALREQYF.

This clone was found once. The chain joins TRBV5-4 to TRBJ2-3; maybe TRBD2 (5 bases). V lost 0 bases and J 0 bases, leaving 14 bases between the germline ends. Looked up from germline, CDR1 is SGHNT and CDR2 is YYREEE (reference sequence). CDR3 length: 17 amino acids. The CDR3 nucleotides read TGTGCCAGCAGCTTGGCCGGAGCGGCGCCTAGCACAGATACGCAGTATTTT. Its protein product is CASSLAGAAPSTDTQYF.

The gene calls are TRBV18 and TRBJ2-7, with 10 bases identical to TRBD1. CDR3 size: 14 residues. The V and J ends lost 3 bases and 4 bases, in that order; junction bases with no gene match: 3. From germline, CDR1 is KGHSH and CDR2 LQKENI. The CDR3 region is CASSPTGGEYEQYF. CDR3 nucleotides: TGTGCCAGCTCACCGACAGGGGGCGAATACGAGCAGTACTTC. Combining the CDR3 with reference TRBV18 and TRBJ2-7 gives the whole variable domain NAGVMQNPRHLVRRRGQEARLRCSPMKGHSHVYWYRQLPEEGLKFMVYLQKENIIDESGMPKERFSAEFPKEGPSILRIQQVVRGDSAAYFCASSPTGGEYEQYFGPGTRLTVT.

The CDR3 nucleotides are TGTGCCAGCAGCCCACGGGGGGTTAGAGATGGCTACACCTTC. Amino acid sequence: CASSPRGVRDGYTF. The rearrangement links TRBV6-5 to TRBJ1-2; perhaps TRBD1 as D (5 bases). Germline CDR1 MNHEY, CDR2 SVGAGI. V shed 6 bases and J shed 6 bases, with 17 bases lying between them. The CDR3 sequence is 14 residues long.

DNA for the CDR3: TGTGCCATCAGTCACCAGACTAGCGGGGGGGCTGGTGAGCAGTTCTTC. Its translation is CAISHQTSGGAGEQFF. The V and J genes are TRBV10-3 and TRBJ2-1, with TRBD2 identical over 14 bases. The junction had 9 bases not matched to a gene; V was cut back by 5 bases and J by 9 bases. The CDR3 is made up of 16 amino acids. Germline V lookup: CDR1 ENHRY, CDR2 SYGVKD.

The chain employs TRBV7-9 and TRBJ2-3, with D possibly being TRBD2 (6 bases). V lost 4 bases, J lost 2 bases, and 16 bases lay in between. The CDR3 loop spans 16 amino acids. Germline CDR1 reads SEHNR; CDR2 reads FQNEAQ (reference sequence). CDR3 loop: CASSSRDFKHTDTQYF. CDR3 in DNA: TGTGCCAGCAGCTCCCGGGACTTCAAGCACACAGATACGCAGTATTTT. The full variable domain, with the rest looked up from reference TRBV7-9 and TRBJ2-3, is DTGVSQNPRHKITKRGQNVTFRCDPISEHNRLYWYRQTLGQGPEFLTYFQNEAQLEKSRLLSDRFSAERPKGSFSTLEIQRTEQGDSAMYLCASSSRDFKHTDTQYFGPGTRLTVL.

This clone was seen only once. The chain recombines TRBV30 with TRBJ1-2; D not resolved. V was shortened by 4 bases and J by 1 base, with 16 bases between the two germline ends. CDR3 length: 15 amino acids. Germline assignment: CDR1 GTSNPN and CDR2 SVGIG (reference sequence). The DNA of the CDR3 is TGTGCCTGGACAGTTGGCGGAGCCATTAACTATGGCTACACCTTC. This codes for CAWTVGGAINYGYTF.